This T cell receptor beta chain was recorded in a study of T cells expressing NK-cell markers. What made the TCR beta cDNA was 5'RACE template switching with UMIs. Following a re-call of the 5' RACE reads, TCRdb has one entry per CDR3 protein and lacks DNA. The table for this sample gives a few hundred thousand distinct CDR3 sequences. Germline V gives CDR1 MRHNA, CDR2 SNTAGT. The CDR3 is made up of 15 amino acids. The clonotype was recovered from a woman aged 45 to 65 in good health. The chain joins TRBV6-4 to TRBJ2-3; checking the TCRdb D call of TRBD2 is not possible without DNA. What was sequenced was blood T cells: a sorted CD56 or NKG2C T cell subset, CD4+ or CD8+ T cells, or bulk PBMC T cells (not recorded which). The CDR3 is CASSDSTNRADTQYF.